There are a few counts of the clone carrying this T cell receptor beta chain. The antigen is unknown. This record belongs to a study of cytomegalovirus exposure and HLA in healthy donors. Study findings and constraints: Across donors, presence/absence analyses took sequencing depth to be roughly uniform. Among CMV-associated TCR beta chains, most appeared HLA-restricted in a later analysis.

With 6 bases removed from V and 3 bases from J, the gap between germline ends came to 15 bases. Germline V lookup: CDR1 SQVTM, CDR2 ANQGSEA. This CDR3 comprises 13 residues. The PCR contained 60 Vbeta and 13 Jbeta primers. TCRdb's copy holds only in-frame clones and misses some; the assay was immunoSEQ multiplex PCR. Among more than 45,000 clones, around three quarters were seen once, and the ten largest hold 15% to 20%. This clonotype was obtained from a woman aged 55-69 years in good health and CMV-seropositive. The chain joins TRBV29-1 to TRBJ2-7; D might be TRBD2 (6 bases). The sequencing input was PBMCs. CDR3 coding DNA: TGCAGCGTAGGCGCGGGGCCCAACTACGAGCAGTACTTC. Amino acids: CSVGAGPNYEQYF.